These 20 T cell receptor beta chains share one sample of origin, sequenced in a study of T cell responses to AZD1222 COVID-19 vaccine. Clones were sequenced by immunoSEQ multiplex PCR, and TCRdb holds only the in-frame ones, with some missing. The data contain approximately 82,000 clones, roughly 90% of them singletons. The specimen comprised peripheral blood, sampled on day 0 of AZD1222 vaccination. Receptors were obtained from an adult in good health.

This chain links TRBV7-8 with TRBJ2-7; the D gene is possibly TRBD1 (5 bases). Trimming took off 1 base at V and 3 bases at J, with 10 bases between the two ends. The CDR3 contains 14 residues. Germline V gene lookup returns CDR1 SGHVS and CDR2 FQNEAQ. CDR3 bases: TGTGCCAGCAGCTTAGTTCAGGGATTCTACGAGCAGTACTTC. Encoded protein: CASSLVQGFYEQYF. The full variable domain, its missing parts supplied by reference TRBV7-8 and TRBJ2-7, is GAGVSQSPRYKVAKRGQDVALRCDPISGHVSLFWYQQALGQGPEFLTYFQNEAQLDKSGLPSDRFFAERPEGSVSTLKIQRTQQEDSAVYLCASSLVQGFYEQYFGPGTRLTVT.

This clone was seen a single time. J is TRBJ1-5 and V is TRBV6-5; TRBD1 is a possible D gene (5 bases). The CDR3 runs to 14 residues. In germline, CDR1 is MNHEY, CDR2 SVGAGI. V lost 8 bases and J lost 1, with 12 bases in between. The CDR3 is CASGGGKSNQPQHF. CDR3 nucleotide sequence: TGTGCCAGCGGGGGGGGGAAAAGCAATCAGCCCCAGCATTTT.

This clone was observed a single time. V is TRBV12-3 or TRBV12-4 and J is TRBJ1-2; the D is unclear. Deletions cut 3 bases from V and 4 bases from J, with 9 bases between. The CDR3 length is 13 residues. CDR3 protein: CASSFHPPYGYTF. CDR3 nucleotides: TGTGCCAGCAGTTTCCACCCACCCTATGGCTACACCTTC.

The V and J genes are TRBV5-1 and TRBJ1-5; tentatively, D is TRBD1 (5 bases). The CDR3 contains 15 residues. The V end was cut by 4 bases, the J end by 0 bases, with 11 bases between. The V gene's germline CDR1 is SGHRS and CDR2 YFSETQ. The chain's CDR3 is CASSPTDYSNQPQHF. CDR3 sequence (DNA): TGCGCCAGCAGCCCGACAGATTATAGCAATCAGCCCCAGCATTTT.

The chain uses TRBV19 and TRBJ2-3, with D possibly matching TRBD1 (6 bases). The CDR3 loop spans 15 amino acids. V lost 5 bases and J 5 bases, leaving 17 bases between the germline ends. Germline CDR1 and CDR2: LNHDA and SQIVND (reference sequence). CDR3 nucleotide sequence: TGTGCCAGTAGTGGTGGGGGCTTCGCTGAAGATACGCAGTATTTT. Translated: CASSGGGFAEDTQYF.

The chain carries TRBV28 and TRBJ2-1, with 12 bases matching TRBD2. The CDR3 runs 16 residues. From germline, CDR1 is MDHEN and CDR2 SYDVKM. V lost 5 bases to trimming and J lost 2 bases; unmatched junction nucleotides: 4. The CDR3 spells CASSPRTSGAYNEQFF. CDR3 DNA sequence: TGTGCCAGCAGTCCGCGGACTAGCGGGGCCTACAATGAGCAGTTCTTC.

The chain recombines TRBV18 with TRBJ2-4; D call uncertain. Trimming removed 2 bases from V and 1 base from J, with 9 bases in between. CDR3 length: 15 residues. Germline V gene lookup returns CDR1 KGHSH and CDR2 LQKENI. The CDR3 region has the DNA TGTGCCAGCTCACCATGGGTTGATGCCAAAAACATTCAGTACTTC. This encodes CASSPWVDAKNIQYF.

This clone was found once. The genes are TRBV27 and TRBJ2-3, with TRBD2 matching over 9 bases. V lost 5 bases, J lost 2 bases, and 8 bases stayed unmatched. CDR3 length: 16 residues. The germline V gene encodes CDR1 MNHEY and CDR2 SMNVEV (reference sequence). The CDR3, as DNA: TGTGCCAGCAGTCCTTCTAGCGGGGCTTACACAGATACGCAGTATTTT. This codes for CASSPSSGAYTDTQYF.

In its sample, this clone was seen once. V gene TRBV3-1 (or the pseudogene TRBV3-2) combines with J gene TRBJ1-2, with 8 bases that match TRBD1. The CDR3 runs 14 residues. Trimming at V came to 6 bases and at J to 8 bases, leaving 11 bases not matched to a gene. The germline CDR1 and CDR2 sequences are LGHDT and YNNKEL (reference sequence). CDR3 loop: CASRDRGNYGGYTF. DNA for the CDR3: TGTGCCAGCAGAGACAGGGGCAATTATGGCGGCTACACCTTC.

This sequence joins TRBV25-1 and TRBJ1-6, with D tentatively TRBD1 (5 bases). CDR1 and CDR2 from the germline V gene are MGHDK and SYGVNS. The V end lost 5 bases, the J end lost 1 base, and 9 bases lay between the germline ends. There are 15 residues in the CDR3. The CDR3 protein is CASSRGESYNSPLHF. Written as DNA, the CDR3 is TGTGCCAGCAGTCGGGGGGAGTCCTATAATTCACCCCTCCACTTT.

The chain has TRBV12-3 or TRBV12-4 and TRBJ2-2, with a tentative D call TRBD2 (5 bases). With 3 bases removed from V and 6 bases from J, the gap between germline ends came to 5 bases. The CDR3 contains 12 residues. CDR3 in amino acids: CASSLRAGELFF. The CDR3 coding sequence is TGTGCCAGCAGTTTGAGGGCCGGGGAGCTGTTTTTT.

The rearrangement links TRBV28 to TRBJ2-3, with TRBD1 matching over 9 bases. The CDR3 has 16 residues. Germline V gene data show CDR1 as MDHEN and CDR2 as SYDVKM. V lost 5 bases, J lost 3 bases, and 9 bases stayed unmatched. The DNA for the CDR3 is TGTGCCAGCAGTAGAACAGGGGGCCGAGTGACAGATACGCAGTATTTT. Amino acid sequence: CASSRTGGRVTDTQYF.

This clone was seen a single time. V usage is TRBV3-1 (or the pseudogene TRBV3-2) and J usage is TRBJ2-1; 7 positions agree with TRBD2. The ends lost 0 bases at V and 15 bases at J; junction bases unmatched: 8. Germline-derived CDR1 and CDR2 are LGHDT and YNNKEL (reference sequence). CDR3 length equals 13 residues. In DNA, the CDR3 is TGTGCCAGCAGCCAAGACCGGACTAGTAAGGCGTTCTTC. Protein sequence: CASSQDRTSKAFF.

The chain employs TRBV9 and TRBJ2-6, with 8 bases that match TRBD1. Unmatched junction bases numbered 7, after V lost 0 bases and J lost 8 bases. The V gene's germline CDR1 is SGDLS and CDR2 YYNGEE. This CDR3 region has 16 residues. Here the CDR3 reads CASSVAGGAGPNVLTF. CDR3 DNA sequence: TGTGCCAGCAGCGTAGCAGGGGGCGCGGGCCCCAACGTCCTGACTTTC.

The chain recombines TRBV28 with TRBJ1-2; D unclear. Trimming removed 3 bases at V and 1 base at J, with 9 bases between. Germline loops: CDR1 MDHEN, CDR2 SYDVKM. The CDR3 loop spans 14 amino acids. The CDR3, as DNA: TGTGCCAGCAGTTTCGGAGGAGGTAACTATGGCTACACCTTC. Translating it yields CASSFGGGNYGYTF.

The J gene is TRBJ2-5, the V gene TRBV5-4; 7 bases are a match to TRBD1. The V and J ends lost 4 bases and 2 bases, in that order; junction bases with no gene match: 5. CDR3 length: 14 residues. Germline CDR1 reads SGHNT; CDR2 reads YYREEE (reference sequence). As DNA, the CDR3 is TGTGCCAGCAGCCCCGGGACAGCACAAGAGACCCAGTACTTC. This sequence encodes CASSPGTAQETQYF. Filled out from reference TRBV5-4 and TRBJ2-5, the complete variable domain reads ETGVTQSPTHLIKTRGQQVTLRCSSQSGHNTVSWYQQALGQGPQFIFQYYREEENGRGNFPPRFSGLQFPNYSSELNVNALELDDSALYLCASSPGTAQETQYFGPGTRLLVL.

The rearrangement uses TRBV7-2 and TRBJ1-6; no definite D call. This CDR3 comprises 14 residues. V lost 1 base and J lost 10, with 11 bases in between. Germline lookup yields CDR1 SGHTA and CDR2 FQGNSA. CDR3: CASSLEASKSPLHF. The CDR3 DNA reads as TGTGCCAGCAGCTTAGAAGCCTCAAAGTCACCCCTCCACTTT.

The CDR3 coding sequence is TGTGCCAGCAGCGTAGTGGACAGGTGGGGGAACACTGAAGCTTTCTTT. Encoded protein: CASSVVDRWGNTEAFF. The rearrangement uses TRBV9 and TRBJ1-1, with TRBD1 matching over 7 bases. CDR1 is SGDLS, CDR2 YYNGEE, per germline. The CDR3 sequence is 16 residues long. Unmatched junction bases numbered 6, after V lost 0 bases and J lost 1 base.

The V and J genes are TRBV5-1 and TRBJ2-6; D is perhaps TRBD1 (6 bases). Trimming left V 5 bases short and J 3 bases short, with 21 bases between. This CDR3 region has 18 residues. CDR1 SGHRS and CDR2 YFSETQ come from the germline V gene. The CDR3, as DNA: TGCGCCAGCAGATTAGGACAGCCCGCACTGGGTGGGGCCAACGTCCTGACTTTC. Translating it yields CASRLGQPALGGANVLTF.

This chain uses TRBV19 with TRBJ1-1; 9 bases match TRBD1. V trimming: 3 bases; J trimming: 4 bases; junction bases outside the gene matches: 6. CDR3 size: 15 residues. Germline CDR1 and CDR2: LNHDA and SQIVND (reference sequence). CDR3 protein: CASSISGTGSTEAFF. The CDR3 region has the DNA TGTGCCAGTAGTATCTCCGGGACAGGGAGCACTGAAGCTTTCTTT. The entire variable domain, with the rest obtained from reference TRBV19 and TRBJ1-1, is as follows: DGGITQSPKYLFRKEGQNVTLSCEQNLNHDAMYWYRQDPGQGLRLIYYSQIVNDFQKGDIAEGYSVSREKKESFPLTVTSAQKNPTAFYLCASSISGTGSTEAFFGQGTRLTVV.